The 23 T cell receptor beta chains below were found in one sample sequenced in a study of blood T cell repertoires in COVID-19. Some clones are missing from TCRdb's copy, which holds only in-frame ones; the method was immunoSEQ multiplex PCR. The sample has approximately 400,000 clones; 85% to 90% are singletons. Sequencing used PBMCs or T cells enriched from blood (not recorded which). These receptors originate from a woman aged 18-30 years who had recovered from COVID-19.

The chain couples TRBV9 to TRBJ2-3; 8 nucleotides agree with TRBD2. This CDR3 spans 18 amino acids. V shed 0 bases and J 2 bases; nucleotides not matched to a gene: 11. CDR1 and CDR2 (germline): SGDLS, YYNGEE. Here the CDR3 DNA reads TGTGCCAGCAGCGTAGCCCCACAGCGGGGGACACCCACAGATACGCAGTATTTT. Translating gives CASSVAPQRGTPTDTQYF.

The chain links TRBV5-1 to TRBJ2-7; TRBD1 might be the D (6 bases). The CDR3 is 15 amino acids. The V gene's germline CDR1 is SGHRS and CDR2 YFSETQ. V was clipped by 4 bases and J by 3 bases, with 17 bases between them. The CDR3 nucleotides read TGCGCCAGCAGCACGGGACATACTCGGGACTACGAGCAGTACTTC. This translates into CASSTGHTRDYEQYF.

The CDR3 DNA reads TGTGCCAGCAGCCAAGCGCTAAACGGAGCATATGGCTACACCTTC. Translation gives CASSQALNGAYGYTF. V gene TRBV3-1 (or the pseudogene TRBV3-2) combines with J gene TRBJ1-2; D not resolved. The CDR3 is 15 residues long. The V end was cut by 1 base, the J end by 5 bases, with 14 bases between. The V gene's germline CDR1 is LGHDT and CDR2 YNNKEL (reference sequence).

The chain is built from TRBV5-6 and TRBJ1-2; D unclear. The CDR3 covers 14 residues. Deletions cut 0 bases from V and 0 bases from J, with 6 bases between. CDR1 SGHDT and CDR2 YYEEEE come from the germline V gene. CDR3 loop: CASSLESSNYGYTF. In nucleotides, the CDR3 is TGTGCCAGCAGCTTGGAAAGCTCTAACTATGGCTACACCTTC. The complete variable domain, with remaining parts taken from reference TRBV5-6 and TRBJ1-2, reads DAGVTQSPTHLIKTRGQQVTLRCSPKSGHDTVSWYQQALGQGPQFIFQYYEEEERQRGNFPDRFSGHQFPNYSSELNVNALLLGDSALYLCASSLESSNYGYTFGSGTRLTVV.

CDR3 DNA sequence: TGTGCCAGCAACCCGGGCGAAAGGGGTCAGCCCCAGCATTTT. It specifies CASNPGERGQPQHF. The chain employs TRBV9 and TRBJ1-5, with D maybe TRBD1 (5 bases). Per the germline V gene, CDR1 is SGDLS and CDR2 is YYNGEE. V shed 6 bases and J shed 6 bases, with 16 bases lying between them. This CDR3 region has 14 residues.

Here the CDR3 reads CASSYSSLAGSTDTQYF. DNA for the CDR3: TGTGCCAGCAGTTACTCGTCTCTAGCGGGGAGCACAGATACGCAGTATTTT. The J gene is TRBJ2-3, the V gene TRBV6-2 or TRBV6-3, with 9 bases lining up with TRBD2. This CDR3 has 17 residues. Unmatched junction bases numbered 4, after V lost 0 bases and J lost 0 bases. Germline CDR1 and CDR2: MNHEY and SVGEGT.

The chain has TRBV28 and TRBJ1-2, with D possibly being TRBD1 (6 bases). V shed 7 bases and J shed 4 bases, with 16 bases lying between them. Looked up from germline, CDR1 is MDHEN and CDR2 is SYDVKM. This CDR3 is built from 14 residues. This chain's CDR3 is CASTQGLPPYGYTF. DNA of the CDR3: TGTGCCAGCACCCAGGGGCTACCGCCCTATGGCTACACCTTC.

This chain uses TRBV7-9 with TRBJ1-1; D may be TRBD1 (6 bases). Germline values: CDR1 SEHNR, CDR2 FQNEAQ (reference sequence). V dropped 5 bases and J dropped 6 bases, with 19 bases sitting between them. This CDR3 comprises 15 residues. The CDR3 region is CASSPAPGETAEAFF. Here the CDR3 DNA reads TGTGCCAGCAGCCCCGCTCCAGGGGAGACCGCTGAAGCTTTCTTT.

CDR3 region: CASSFTTGLQETQYF. The CDR3 bases are TGTGCCAGCAGCTTTACTACAGGGCTTCAAGAGACCCAGTACTTC. The chain links TRBV7-6 to TRBJ2-5, with D possibly TRBD1 on 6 matching bases. The germline CDR1 and CDR2 sequences are SGHVS and FNYEAQ. The length of the CDR3 is 15 residues. V lost 3 bases and J 2 bases, leaving 13 bases between the germline ends.

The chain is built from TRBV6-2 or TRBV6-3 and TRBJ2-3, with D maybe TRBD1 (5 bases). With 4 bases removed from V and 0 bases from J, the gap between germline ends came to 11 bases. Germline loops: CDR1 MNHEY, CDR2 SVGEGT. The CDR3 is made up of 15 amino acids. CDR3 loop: CASSLLQGSTDTQYF. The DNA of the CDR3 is TGTGCCAGCAGTTTGTTGCAGGGAAGCACAGATACGCAGTATTTT.

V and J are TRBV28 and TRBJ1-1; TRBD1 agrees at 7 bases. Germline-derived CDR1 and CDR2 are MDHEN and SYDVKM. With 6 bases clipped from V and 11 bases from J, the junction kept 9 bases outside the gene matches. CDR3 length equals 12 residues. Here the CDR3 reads CASSLLQGLAFF. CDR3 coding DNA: TGTGCCAGCAGCCTTTTACAGGGGCTCGCTTTCTTT.

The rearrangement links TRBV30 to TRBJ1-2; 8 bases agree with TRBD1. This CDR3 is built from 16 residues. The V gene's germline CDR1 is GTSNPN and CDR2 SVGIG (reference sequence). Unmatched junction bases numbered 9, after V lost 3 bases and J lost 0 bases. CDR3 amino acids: CAWSPGTGDSNYGYTF. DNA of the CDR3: TGTGCCTGGAGCCCCGGGACAGGCGATTCTAACTATGGCTACACCTTC.

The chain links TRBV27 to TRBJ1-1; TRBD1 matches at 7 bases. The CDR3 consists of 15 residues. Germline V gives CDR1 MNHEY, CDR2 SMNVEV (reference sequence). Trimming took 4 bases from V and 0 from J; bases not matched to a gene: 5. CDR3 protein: CASSSSGTVNTEAFF. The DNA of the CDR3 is TGTGCCAGCAGTTCGTCCGGGACAGTGAACACTGAAGCTTTCTTT.

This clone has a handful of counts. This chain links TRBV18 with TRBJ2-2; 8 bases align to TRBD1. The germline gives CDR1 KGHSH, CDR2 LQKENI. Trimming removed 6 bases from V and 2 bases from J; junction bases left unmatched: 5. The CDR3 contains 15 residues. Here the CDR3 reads CASSRQGQNTGELFF. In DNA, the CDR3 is TGTGCCAGCTCTCGACAGGGGCAAAACACCGGGGAGCTGTTTTTT.

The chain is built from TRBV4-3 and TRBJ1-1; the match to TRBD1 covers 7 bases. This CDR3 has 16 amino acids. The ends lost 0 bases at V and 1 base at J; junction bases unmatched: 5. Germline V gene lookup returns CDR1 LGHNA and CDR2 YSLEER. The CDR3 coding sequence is TGCGCCAGCAGCCAAGATCCCGGGACAGCGAACACTGAAGCTTTCTTT. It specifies CASSQDPGTANTEAFF.

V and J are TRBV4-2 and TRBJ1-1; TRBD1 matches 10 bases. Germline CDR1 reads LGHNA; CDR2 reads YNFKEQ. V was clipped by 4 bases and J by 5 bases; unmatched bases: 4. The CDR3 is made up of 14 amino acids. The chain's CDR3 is CASSPTGGATEAFF. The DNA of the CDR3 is TGTGCCAGCAGCCCGACAGGGGGCGCAACTGAAGCTTTCTTT.

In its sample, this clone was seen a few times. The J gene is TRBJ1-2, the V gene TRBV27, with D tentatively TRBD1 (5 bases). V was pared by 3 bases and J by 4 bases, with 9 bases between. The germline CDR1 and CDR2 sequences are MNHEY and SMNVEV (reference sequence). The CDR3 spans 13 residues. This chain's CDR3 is CASSLTASYGYTF. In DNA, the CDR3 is TGTGCCAGCAGTTTGACAGCGAGCTATGGCTACACCTTC.

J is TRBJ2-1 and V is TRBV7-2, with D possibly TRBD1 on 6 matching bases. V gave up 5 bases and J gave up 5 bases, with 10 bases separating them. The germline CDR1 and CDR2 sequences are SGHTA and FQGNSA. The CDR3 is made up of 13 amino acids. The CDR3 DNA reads TGTGCCAGCAGCCCGAGGGGGAACAATGAGCAGTTCTTC. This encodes CASSPRGNNEQFF. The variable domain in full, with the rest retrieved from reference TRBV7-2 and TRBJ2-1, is GAGVSQSPSNKVTEKGKDVELRCDPISGHTALYWYRQSLGQGLEFLIYFQGNSAPDKSGLPSDRFSAERTGGSVSTLTIQRTQQEDSAVYLCASSPRGNNEQFFGPGTRLTVL.

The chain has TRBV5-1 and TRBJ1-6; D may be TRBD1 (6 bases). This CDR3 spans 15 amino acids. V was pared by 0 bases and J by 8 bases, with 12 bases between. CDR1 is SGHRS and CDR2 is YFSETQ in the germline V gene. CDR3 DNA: TGCGCCAGCAGCTTGGCCCAGGGGATGTATTCACCCCTCCACTTT. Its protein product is CASSLAQGMYSPLHF.

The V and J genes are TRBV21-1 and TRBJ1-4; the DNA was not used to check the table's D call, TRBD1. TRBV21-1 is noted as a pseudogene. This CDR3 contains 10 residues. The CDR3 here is CASSKPGKFF. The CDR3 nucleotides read TGTGCCAGCAGCAAACCAGGGAAGTTTTTT.

CDR3 in amino acids: CATSRESGPYGYTF. CDR3 bases: TGTGCCACCAGCAGAGAGAGCGGGCCCTATGGCTACACCTTC. The chain employs TRBV15 and TRBJ1-2, with unresolved D. Trimming removed 0 bases at V and 4 bases at J, with 9 bases between. CDR1 and CDR2 (germline): LNHNV, YYDKDF (reference sequence). This CDR3 is 14 amino acids long.

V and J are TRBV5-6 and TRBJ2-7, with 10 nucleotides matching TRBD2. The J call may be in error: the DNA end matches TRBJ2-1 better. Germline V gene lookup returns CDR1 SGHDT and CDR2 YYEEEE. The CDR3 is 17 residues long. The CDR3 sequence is CASSLAGVAGGLNEQFF. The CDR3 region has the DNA TGTGCCAGCAGCTTGGCCGGGGTAGCGGGGGGTCTCAATGAGCAGTTCTTC.

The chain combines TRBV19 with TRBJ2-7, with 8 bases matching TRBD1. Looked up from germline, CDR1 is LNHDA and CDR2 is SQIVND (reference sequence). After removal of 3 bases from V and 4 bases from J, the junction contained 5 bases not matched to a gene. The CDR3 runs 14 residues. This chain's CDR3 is CASSMARGPYEQYF. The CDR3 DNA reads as TGTGCCAGTAGTATGGCCAGGGGGCCGTACGAGCAGTACTTC.